This T cell receptor (beta chain) is from a study of blood T cell repertoires in COVID-19. About the study: Material from acute and convalescent COVID-19 was sourced from the United States, Italy and Spain. Sample material is recorded as cDNA or gDNA derived from T cells, B-cell-depleted T cells, or PBMCs.

V shed 0 bases and J shed 3 bases, with 7 bases lying between them. This CDR3 contains 14 residues. CDR1 and CDR2 from the germline V gene are SGDLS and YYNGEE. Authors' processing steps: Estimates of nucleated cell counts were drawn from the amplification of reference gene primers. Clones were sequenced by immunoSEQ multiplex PCR, and TCRdb holds only the in-frame ones, with some missing. Clonal size and the V and J genes are those of that table, whereas D and trimming came from the DNA. The table has 60,000 to 75,000 clones, around 83% seen once; the top ten hold around 3.9%. The receptor was isolated from a man aged 70-80 years with active COVID-19. Specimen: peripheral blood. V and J are TRBV9 and TRBJ2-1; D may be TRBD2 (6 bases). This chain's CDR3 is CASSVGGDYNEQFF. In nucleotides, the CDR3 is TGTGCCAGCAGCGTAGGGGGGGACTACAATGAGCAGTTCTTC.